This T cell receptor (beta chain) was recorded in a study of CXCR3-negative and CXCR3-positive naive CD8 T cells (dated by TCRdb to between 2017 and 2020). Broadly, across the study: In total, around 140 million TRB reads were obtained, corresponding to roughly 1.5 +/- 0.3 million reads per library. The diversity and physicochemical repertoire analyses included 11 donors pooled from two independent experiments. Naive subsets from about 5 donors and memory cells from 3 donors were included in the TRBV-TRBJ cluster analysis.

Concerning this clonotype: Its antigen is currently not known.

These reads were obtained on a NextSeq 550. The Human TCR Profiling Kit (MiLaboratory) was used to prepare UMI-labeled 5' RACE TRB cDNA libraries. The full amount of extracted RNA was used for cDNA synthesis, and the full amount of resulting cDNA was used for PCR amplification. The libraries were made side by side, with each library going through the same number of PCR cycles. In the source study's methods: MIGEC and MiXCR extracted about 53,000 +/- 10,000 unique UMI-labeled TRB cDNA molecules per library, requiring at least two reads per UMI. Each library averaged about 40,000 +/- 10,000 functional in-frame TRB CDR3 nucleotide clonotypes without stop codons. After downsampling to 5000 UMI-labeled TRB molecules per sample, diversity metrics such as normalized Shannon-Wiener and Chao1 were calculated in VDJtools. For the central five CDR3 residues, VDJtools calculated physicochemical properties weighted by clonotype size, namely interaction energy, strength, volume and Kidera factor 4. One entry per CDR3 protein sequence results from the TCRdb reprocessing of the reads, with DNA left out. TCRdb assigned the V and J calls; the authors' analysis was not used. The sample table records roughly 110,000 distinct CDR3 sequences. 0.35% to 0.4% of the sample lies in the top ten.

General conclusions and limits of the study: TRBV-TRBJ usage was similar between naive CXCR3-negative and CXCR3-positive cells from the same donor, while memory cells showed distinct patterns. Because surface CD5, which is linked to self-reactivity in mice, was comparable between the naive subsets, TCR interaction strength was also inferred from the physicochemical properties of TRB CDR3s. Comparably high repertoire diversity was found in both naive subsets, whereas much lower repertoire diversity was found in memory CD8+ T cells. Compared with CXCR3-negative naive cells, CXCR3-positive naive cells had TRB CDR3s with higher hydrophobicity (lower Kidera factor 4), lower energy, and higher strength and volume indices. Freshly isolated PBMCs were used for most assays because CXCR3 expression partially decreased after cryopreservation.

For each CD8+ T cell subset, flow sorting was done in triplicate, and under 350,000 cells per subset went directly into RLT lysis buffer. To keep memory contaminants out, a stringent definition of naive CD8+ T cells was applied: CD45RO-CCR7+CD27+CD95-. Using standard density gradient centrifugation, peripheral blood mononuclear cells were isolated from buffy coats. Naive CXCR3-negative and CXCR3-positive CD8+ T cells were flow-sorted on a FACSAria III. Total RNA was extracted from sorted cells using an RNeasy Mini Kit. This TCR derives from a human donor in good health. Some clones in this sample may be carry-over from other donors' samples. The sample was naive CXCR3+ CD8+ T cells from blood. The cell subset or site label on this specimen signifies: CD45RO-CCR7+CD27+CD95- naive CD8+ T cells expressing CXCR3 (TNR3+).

The CDR3 here reads CASSQEGIDGYTF. The chain is assembled from TRBV4-2 and TRBJ1-2. The CDR3, cysteine through phenylalanine, is 13 amino acids long. The entry carries no DNA sequence. Taken from the germline V gene, the CDR1 and CDR2 loops are LGHNA and YNFKEQ.